This section outlines one T cell receptor beta chain sequence together with its context. Its binding antigen is unknown. Base qualities are not at hand, and no much larger clone is one base apart. The entry originates in a study of T cell repertoires in cytomegalovirus infection (dated by TCRdb to between 2018 and 2020). Background for the entire study: The HLA type of each donor mattered for the analysis, because public TCR beta signatures pointed to carriage of CMV infection along with the matching HLA type.

The sequencing machine was an Illumina HiSeq 1500. Using fastp trimming at Q25 and MiXCR clonotype assembly, TCRdb reanalyzed the public sequencing data and kept in-frame beta chains. Merged by CDR3 protein, the rows form single entries marked with the most common genes and DNA. This sample holds hundreds of thousands of distinct CDR3 sequences; about 24% were observed only once. The leading ten clones occupy around 8% of the sample. Broader findings and caveats from the paper: In both this cohort and an independent roughly 350-donor cohort, the cumulative frequency of public TCR beta family members distinguished carriers of CMV infection plus the relevant HLA type. The ex vivo response was dominated by HLA-C-restricted CMV-specific TCR beta clonotypes, which also provided the single most frequent clonotype in two of eight donors.

This receptor was taken from a human donor in good health (CMV status not recorded). Some clones in this sample may be carry-over from other donors' samples. Sequencing used CD8+ T cells from PBMCs.

The nucleotide sequence reads as follows: TGTGCCAGCGGCGGAGGGGCTGGGGCCAACGTCCTGACTTTC. Protein translation: CASGGGAGANVLTF. The V and J genes are TRBV6-6 and TRBJ2-6, with TRBD2 perhaps the D gene, on 6 matching bases. The CDR3 holds 14 amino acids from the cysteine to the phenylalanine. Of all the DNA, just the CDR3 is kept, 42 bases in frame from base 1. V loses 8 bases, J loses 2 bases, and the germline ends lie 10 bases apart. The germline V gene (reference sequence) provides CDR1 MNHNY and CDR2 SVGAGI.